The 18 T cell receptor beta chains in this list originate from one sample, sequenced in a study of T cell responses to AZD1222 COVID-19 vaccine. Libraries were prepared by immunoSEQ multiplex PCR; TCRdb keeps only in-frame clonotypes and omits some of them. The sample includes roughly 120,000 clones, roughly 90% of them seen just once. The sequencing here drew on peripheral blood, taken on day 0 of AZD1222 vaccination. These receptors came from an adult in good health.

The chain joins TRBV15 to TRBJ2-5, with 7 positions matching TRBD2. CDR1 and CDR2 from the germline V gene are LNHNV and YYDKDF (reference sequence). V lost 2 bases and J lost 3; bases outside the gene matches: 0. The CDR3 is 13 amino acids. CDR3 sequence reads: CATSRLAEETQYF. The CDR3 DNA sequence: TGTGCCACCAGCAGACTAGCGGAAGAGACCCAGTACTTC.

The V gene is TRBV10-3, the J gene TRBJ1-2; D gene unclear. V lost 7 bases, J lost 5 bases, and 14 bases lay in between. There are 13 residues in the CDR3. Germline-derived CDR1 and CDR2 are ENHRY and SYGVKD. The chain's CDR3 is CAIMGGVGYGYTF. CDR3 nucleotide sequence: TGTGCCATCATGGGTGGTGTCGGATATGGCTACACCTTC.

V is TRBV6-2 or TRBV6-3 and J is TRBJ2-7, with a possible D match to TRBD1 (6 bases). In germline, CDR1 is MNHEY, CDR2 SVGEGT. CDR3 length: 16 amino acids. Between the trimmed V and J ends, which lost 3 bases and 4 bases, there was a span of 19 bases. As DNA, the CDR3 is TGTGCCAGCAGTTATTCAGTTGGGGGCTGGACGTACGAGCAGTACTTC. Protein sequence: CASSYSVGGWTYEQYF.

The chain couples TRBV18 to TRBJ2-1; 8 bases fit TRBD1. Trimming at V came to 6 bases and at J to 4 bases, leaving 20 bases not matched to a gene. The CDR3 consists of 19 residues. The germline V gene has CDR1 KGHSH and CDR2 LQKENI. CDR3 sequence: CASSSVRWDGTGFYNEQFF. CDR3 DNA: TGTGCCAGCTCTTCTGTACGGTGGGACGGGACAGGTTTTTACAATGAGCAGTTCTTC. Drawing the rest from reference TRBV18 and TRBJ2-1, the complete variable domain is NAGVMQNPRHLVRRRGQEARLRCSPMKGHSHVYWYRQLPEEGLKFMVYLQKENIIDESGMPKERFSAEFPKEGPSILRIQQVVRGDSAAYFCASSSVRWDGTGFYNEQFFGPGTRLTVL.

This chain connects TRBV5-8 to TRBJ1-5; D is uncertain. The CDR3 sequence is 13 residues long. CDR1 is SGHTS, CDR2 YDEGEE, per germline. V was pared by 2 bases and J by 6 bases, with 9 bases between. CDR3 bases: TGTGCCAGCAGCTTCATGATTGTTCAGCCCCAGCATTTT. It is translated as CASSFMIVQPQHF. The variable domain in full, with the rest retrieved from reference TRBV5-8 and TRBJ1-5, is EAGVTQSPTHLIKTRGQQATLRCSPISGHTSVYWYQQALGLGLQFLLWYDEGEERNRGNFPPRFSGRQFPNYSSELNVNALELEDSALYLCASSFMIVQPQHFGDGTRLSIL.

This clone was seen a handful of times. This sample also contains other DNA sequences that code for the same CDR3. This rearrangement joins TRBV2 to TRBJ2-7; TRBD1 might be the D (6 bases). Germline V gives CDR1 SNHLY, CDR2 FYNNEI. The V and J ends lost 4 bases and 4 bases respectively, with 8 bases between them. The CDR3 extends over 12 amino acids. The CDR3: CASSGDTYEQYF. The CDR3 DNA sequence: TGTGCCAGCAGTGGGGACACGTACGAGCAGTACTTC.

The chain employs TRBV5-1 and TRBJ2-7; D gene uncertain. CDR3 length: 12 amino acids. Germline CDR1 reads SGHRS; CDR2 reads YFSETQ. Between the trimmed V and J ends, which lost 0 bases and 5 bases, there was a span of 6 bases. The CDR3 sequence: CASSLVVDEQYF. The CDR3 DNA is TGCGCCAGCAGCTTGGTGGTGGACGAGCAGTACTTC. Together with reference TRBV5-1 and TRBJ2-7, the CDR3 gives the full variable domain: KAGVTQTPRYLIKTRGQQVTLSCSPISGHRSVSWYQQTPGQGLQFLFEYFSETQRNKGNFPGRFSGRQFSNSRSEMNVSTLELGDSALYLCASSLVVDEQYFGPGTRLTVT.

The rearrangement links TRBV18 to TRBJ1-1; 7 nucleotides match TRBD1. CDR1 is KGHSH, CDR2 LQKENI, per germline. V was clipped by 3 bases and J by 1 base; unmatched bases: 5. The CDR3 is 15 amino acids. The CDR3 DNA sequence: TGTGCCAGCTCACCGGGACAGCCTCAGAACACTGAAGCTTTCTTT. Its protein product is CASSPGQPQNTEAFF.

The chain is built from TRBV7-2 and TRBJ1-5, with TRBD1 matching over 7 bases. Germline-derived CDR1 and CDR2 are SGHTA and FQGNSA. The CDR3 extends over 13 amino acids. Unmatched junction bases numbered 1, after V lost 6 bases and J lost 2 bases. This CDR3 is CASSGQGNQPQHF. CDR3 coding DNA: TGTGCCAGCAGTGGACAGGGCAATCAGCCCCAGCATTTT. Using reference TRBV7-2 and TRBJ1-5 for the parts outside the CDR3, the full variable domain is GAGVSQSPSNKVTEKGKDVELRCDPISGHTALYWYRQSLGQGLEFLIYFQGNSAPDKSGLPSDRFSAERTGGSVSTLTIQRTQQEDSAVYLCASSGQGNQPQHFGDGTRLSIL.

This chain connects TRBV27 to TRBJ1-1; 8 bases line up with TRBD1. Germline CDR1 MNHEY, CDR2 SMNVEV (reference sequence). Trimming took 5 bases from V and 0 from J; bases not matched to a gene: 8. The CDR3 spans 16 residues. The CDR3 DNA sequence: TGTGCCAGCAGTCTCCGGACAGGGAGGGTGAACACTGAAGCTTTCTTT. This encodes CASSLRTGRVNTEAFF.

The count of this clone is one. The chain combines TRBV10-3 with TRBJ1-5; D remains ambiguous. The germline V and J ends were trimmed by 10 bases and 0 bases, with 10 bases remaining between them. The CDR3 is made up of 13 amino acids. Germline V gene lookup returns CDR1 ENHRY and CDR2 SYGVKD. As DNA, the CDR3 is TGTGCCACAGGCGAGTATAGCAATCAGCCCCAGCATTTT. This gives the protein CATGEYSNQPQHF.

The V gene is TRBV29-1, the J gene TRBJ2-7, with 8 bases identical to TRBD1. CDR1 and CDR2 (germline): SQVTM, ANQGSEA. V dropped 5 bases and J dropped 3; count of bases not matched to a gene: 9. The CDR3 totals 14 residues. The CDR3 DNA sequence: TGCAGCGTTACGAACCGGGACAGGTTCTACGAGCAGTACTTC. Translating gives CSVTNRDRFYEQYF.

This clone occurred once. CDR3 amino acids: CASRPQGLEGYTF. As DNA, the CDR3 is TGTGCCAGCAGGCCCCAGGGGCTGGAAGGCTACACCTTC. The rearrangement links TRBV27 to TRBJ1-2; weak D call: TRBD1 (6 bases). Trimming removed 6 bases at V and 8 bases at J, with 16 bases between. The CDR3 spans 13 residues. Germline values: CDR1 MNHEY, CDR2 SMNVEV (reference sequence).

This chain connects TRBV6-5 to TRBJ1-5, with TRBD1 identical over 8 bases. This CDR3 comprises 13 residues. In germline, CDR1 is MNHEY, CDR2 SVGAGI. J was trimmed by 6 bases and V by 6 bases; bases with no gene match: 4. The CDR3 reads CASRAGGFQPQHF. In DNA, the CDR3 is TGTGCCAGCAGAGCAGGGGGCTTTCAGCCCCAGCATTTT.

The V call is TRBV7-9, the J call TRBJ2-1, with 9 bases matching TRBD2. The CDR3 has 15 amino acids. Trimming cost V 9 bases and J 9 bases; bases outside gene matches: 15. CDR1 is SEHNR, CDR2 FQNEAQ, per germline (reference sequence). DNA of the CDR3: TGTGCCAGTCGTACACAGGGCGGGGGGGACATTGAGCAGTTCTTC. Encoded protein: CASRTQGGGDIEQFF. The variable domain in full, completed from reference TRBV7-9 and TRBJ2-1, reads DTGVSQNPRHKITKRGQNVTFRCDPISEHNRLYWYRQTLGQGPEFLTYFQNEAQLEKSRLLSDRFSAERPKGSFSTLEIQRTEQGDSAMYLCASRTQGGGDIEQFFGPGTRLTVL.

V gene TRBV7-9 combines with J gene TRBJ2-5, with TRBD1 matching over 12 bases. The V segment lost 5 bases and the J segment 1 base; nucleotides outside the gene matches: 8. Germline CDR1 is SEHNR and CDR2 is FQNEAQ (reference sequence). The CDR3 length is 17 residues. In DNA, the CDR3 is TGTGCCAGCAGCCGCGCCGGGACAGGGGGCCCCCAAGAGACCCAGTACTTC. Translating it yields CASSRAGTGGPQETQYF.

Turning to this clone: A read error may account for a junction end that differs from germline. The genes are TRBV13 and TRBJ1-6; 9 bases fit TRBD1. This CDR3 contains 15 residues. Germline CDR1 is PRHDT and CDR2 is FYEKMQ (reference sequence). This CDR3 is CASSIGQGINSPLHF. CDR3 sequence (DNA): TGTGCCAGCAGCATAGGACAGGGGATCAATTCACCCCTCCACTTT. Variable domain in full (rest from reference TRBV13 and TRBJ1-6): AAGVIQSPRHLIKEKRETATLKCYPIPRHDTVYWYQQGPGQDPQFLISFYEKMQSDKGSIPDRFSAQQFSDYHSELNMSSLELGDSALYFCASSIGQGINSPLHFGNGTRLTVT.

The sample holds one count of this clone. The J gene is TRBJ2-2, the V gene TRBV6-4; 7 bases fit TRBD2. The CDR3 has 13 amino acids. V shed 5 bases and J 4 bases; nucleotides not matched to a gene: 1. Germline V gene lookup returns CDR1 MRHNA and CDR2 SNTAGT. CDR3 sequence reads: CASSSSGTGELFF. CDR3 DNA sequence: TGTGCCAGCAGTTCTAGCGGCACCGGGGAGCTGTTTTTT.